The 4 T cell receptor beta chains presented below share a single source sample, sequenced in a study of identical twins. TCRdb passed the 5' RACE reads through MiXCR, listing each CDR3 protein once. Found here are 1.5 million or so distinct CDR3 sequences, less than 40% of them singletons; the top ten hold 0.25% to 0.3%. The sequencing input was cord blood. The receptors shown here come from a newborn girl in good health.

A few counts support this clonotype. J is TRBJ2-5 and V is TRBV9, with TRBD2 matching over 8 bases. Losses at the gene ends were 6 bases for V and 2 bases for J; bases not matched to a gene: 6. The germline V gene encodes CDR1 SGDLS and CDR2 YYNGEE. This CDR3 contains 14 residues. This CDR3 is CASTKTSGQETQYF. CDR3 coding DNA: TGTGCCAGCACCAAAACTAGCGGACAAGAGACCCAGTACTTC.

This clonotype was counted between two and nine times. CDR3 region: CASSLPTGTSGRARSYEQYF. The CDR3 DNA reads as TGTGCCAGCAGTTTACCAACCGGGACTAGCGGGAGGGCTAGGTCCTACGAGCAGTACTTC. The chain uses TRBV28 and TRBJ2-7; 16 nucleotides agree with TRBD2. The CDR3 length is 20 residues. CDR1 is MDHEN, CDR2 SYDVKM, per germline. V was clipped by 2 bases and J by 1 base; unmatched bases: 11.

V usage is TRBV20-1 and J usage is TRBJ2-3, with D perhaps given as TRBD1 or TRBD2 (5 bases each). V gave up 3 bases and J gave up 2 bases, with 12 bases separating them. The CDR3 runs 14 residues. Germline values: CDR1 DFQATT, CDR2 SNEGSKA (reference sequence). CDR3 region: CSASGTANTDTQYF. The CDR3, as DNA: TGCAGTGCTAGTGGGACGGCTAACACAGATACGCAGTATTTT.

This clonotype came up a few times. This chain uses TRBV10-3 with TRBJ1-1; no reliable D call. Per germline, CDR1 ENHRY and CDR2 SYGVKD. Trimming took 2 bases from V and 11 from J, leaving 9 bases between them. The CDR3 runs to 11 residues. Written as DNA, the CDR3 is TGTGCCATCAGTGAGCGGCGTGAGGCTTTCTTT. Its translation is CAISERREAFF.